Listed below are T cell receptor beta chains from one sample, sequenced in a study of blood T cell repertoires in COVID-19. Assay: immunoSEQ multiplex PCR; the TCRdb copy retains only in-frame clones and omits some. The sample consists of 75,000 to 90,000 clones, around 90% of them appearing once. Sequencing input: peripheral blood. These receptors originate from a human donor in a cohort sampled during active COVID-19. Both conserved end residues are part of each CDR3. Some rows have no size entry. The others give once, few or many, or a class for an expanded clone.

CASSYRTGVGNEQFF NA TRBJ2-1 TRBV7-9
CASSLGHTSTDTQYF once TRBJ2-3 TRBV11-2
CASSLNRENTEAFF NA TRBJ1-1 TRBV7-9
CASSQAPGRGISEAFF NA TRBJ1-1 TRBV3-1/TRBV3-2
CASSLVGTGFRQPQHF NA TRBJ1-5 TRBV7-2
CASSLRGTNEKLFF once TRBJ1-4 TRBV5-6
CASSLEGQTAYGYTF NA TRBJ1-2 TRBV5-1
CASSTSRSRGNYEQYF NA TRBJ2-7 TRBV21-1
CASSLLSGDQPQHF NA TRBJ1-5 TRBV7-9
CASSLGRLSGNTIYF NA TRBJ1-3 TRBV13
CASSDSGGDSTDTQYF once TRBJ2-3 TRBV9
CASRWDSNSPLHF NA TRBJ1-6 TRBV5-1
CASSPGLAGEETQYF NA TRBJ2-5 TRBV7-2
CASSLHSVGTGYREQFF NA TRBJ2-1 TRBV7-2
CASSLYSPSTGSVEETQYF NA TRBJ2-5 TRBV5-1
CASSQYTGTRIPYEQYF NA TRBJ2-7 TRBV4-3
CASAPGLASNEQFF NA TRBJ2-1 TRBV6-4
CASSLVQGENTEAFF NA TRBJ1-1 TRBV7-9
CASSTRTSVGTDTQYF NA TRBJ2-3 TRBV19
CASSLDSYFSPLHF NA TRBJ1-6 TRBV7-9
CASSPGRETDTQYF once TRBJ2-3 TRBV7-2
CASSDRQEPYTEAFF few TRBJ1-1 TRBV19
CASSPDGTGSYEQYF NA TRBJ2-7 TRBV7-3
CASSLGGSDEKLFF NA TRBJ1-4 TRBV7-9
CASSQGPGTGELFF NA TRBJ2-2 TRBV4-3
CASSQTRNTEAFF NA TRBJ1-1 TRBV3-1/TRBV3-2
CASSRMQEKLFF NA TRBJ1-4 TRBV6-6
CASSEVLGSIGYTF once TRBJ1-2 TRBV6-1
CASSESWGDEQYF NA TRBJ2-7 TRBV2
CASSQHLAGPSDTQYF NA TRBJ2-3 TRBV6-6
CASSQDYGINTGELFF once TRBJ2-2 TRBV4-3
CASSYSRARGSYGYTF NA TRBJ1-2 TRBV6-5
CASSRQGSNYGYTF NA TRBJ1-2 TRBV18
CASSYSPSGDSYEQYF NA TRBJ2-7 TRBV6-5
CASSPGGAEVYGYTF NA TRBJ1-2 TRBV18
CASSSSTGGRNQPQHF NA TRBJ1-5 TRBV6-2/TRBV6-3
CASSLAGGRGDEQYF NA TRBJ2-7 TRBV5-1
CASSQDWVRPGKGGNYGYTF NA TRBJ1-2 TRBV4-2
CASSIGRGTSYEQYF NA TRBJ2-7 TRBV19
CATTGVVSYEQYF NA TRBJ2-7 TRBV6-5
CASSPSGGQGLGNQPQHF NA TRBJ1-5 TRBV19
CASSLGQSSYEQYF NA TRBJ2-7 TRBV7-3
CASSSPGNYGYTF NA TRBJ1-2 TRBV6-5
CASSSRDSNTGELFF NA TRBJ2-2 TRBV11-3
CASSLQTGNTEAFF few TRBJ1-1 TRBV7-9
CASSLRDRNSPLHF NA TRBJ1-6 TRBV7-9
CASSASPSTEAFF once TRBJ1-1 TRBV9
CASRFRGEQYF NA TRBJ2-7 TRBV6-6
CASSLDAAVLETQYF NA TRBJ2-5 TRBV5-1
CASTRDRDPNSPLHF NA TRBJ1-6 TRBV6-5
CASSLVFEVPPRGEQYF NA TRBJ2-7 TRBV5-1
CASSLGTGGWHPPF NA TRBJ1-1 TRBV5-6
CASKKARNTGELFF few TRBJ2-2 TRBV7-3
CASSLNDRGSTSPLHF medium-sized TRBJ1-6 TRBV7-6
CASRTGQGGADTQYF NA TRBJ2-3 TRBV4-2
CASSPGALLASEGGNEQFF NA TRBJ2-1 TRBV3-1/TRBV3-2
CASRPGQGAPTEAFF NA TRBJ1-1 TRBV19
CASSVSSYGELFF NA TRBJ2-2 TRBV9
CASNDQGETQYF once TRBJ2-5 TRBV19